This TCR beta chain was identified in a study of blood T cell repertoires in COVID-19. Background on the study: The study drew acute and convalescent COVID-19 samples from the United States, Italy and Spain.

The Seattle patients, enrolled during active infection, were followed longitudinally. Authors' processing steps: Scientists estimated how many nucleated cells there were by amplifying reference gene primers. The data were produced by immunoSEQ multiplex PCR, yet TCRdb's version contains in-frame clones alone and is incomplete. V and J calls and clone size are copied from that table; D and trimming were computed from the DNA. The table records some 180,000 clones, roughly 88% of them present only once. The specimen was peripheral blood. This sequence was found in a man aged 45-65 years with COVID-19, enrolled during active disease.

The CDR3 loop is CASSLRGGTPYEQYF. The DNA of the CDR3 is TGCGCCAGCAGCTTGAGGGGCGGGACTCCCTACGAGCAGTACTTC. V is TRBV5-1 and J is TRBJ2-7; tentatively, D is TRBD2 (6 bases). CDR3 length: 15 residues. Trimming removed 1 base at V and 2 bases at J, with 13 bases between. Germline V gene lookup returns CDR1 SGHRS and CDR2 YFSETQ.